This T cell receptor (beta chain) was observed in a study of blood T cell repertoires in COVID-19. Looking at the study overall: Samples came from the United States, Italy and Spain, spanning acute and convalescent COVID-19. The cDNA or gDNA used as material had been derived from T cells, B-cell-depleted T cells, or PBMCs.

In the original processing: Researchers report that nucleated cell counts were estimated from reference gene primer amplification. The table came from immunoSEQ multiplex PCR; TCRdb's copy has only in-frame clones and leaves some out. V and J calls plus clone size are reproduced from that table; the DNA served to infer D and trimming. The sample lists 180,000 or so clones, around 80% occurring once. In this sample, this clone turned up a few times. The V gene lost 5 bases and the J gene lost 0 bases, with 19 bases spanning the gap. The CDR3 spans 17 residues. Germline-derived CDR1 and CDR2 are MNHEY and SMNVEV (reference sequence).

The rearrangement links TRBV27 to TRBJ1-1; D is unclear. The sample taken for sequencing was peripheral blood. The receptor was derived from a woman of 80 years or more with active or convalescent COVID-19. For the CDR3, the DNA is TGTGCCAGCAGTCCCACGGGAGCACAGAACATGAACACTGAAGCTTTCTTT. As protein: CASSPTGAQNMNTEAFF.